The 9 T cell receptor beta chains reported below all come from one sample, sequenced in a study of T-cell reconstitution after alpha-beta-depleted transplantation in children. As it was prepared, the TCRbeta library received unique molecular identifiers. Each CDR3 protein is one row after TCRdb ran MiXCR on the PCR reads. The sample lists 60,000 to 80,000 distinct CDR3 sequences, around 6.6% occurring once. Sequencing used PBMCs from the stem cell graft donor, obtained from the stem cell graft. Receptors were obtained from a human donor who donated a stem cell graft to a child with acute lymphoblastic leukemia.

This clonotype was detected ten times or more. The CDR3, as DNA: TGTGCCACCAGCAGAGGCACCTACGAGCAGTACTTC. The encoded protein is CATSRGTYEQYF. The chain combines TRBV15 with TRBJ2-7; D remains unclear. Germline CDR1 LNHNV, CDR2 YYDKDF (reference sequence). Deletions cut 1 base from V and 2 bases from J, with 3 bases between. This CDR3 is 12 amino acids long.

This clonotype was counted at least ten times. The chain couples TRBV2 to TRBJ1-1, with D maybe TRBD1 (5 bases). This CDR3 spans 11 amino acids. Germline-derived CDR1 and CDR2 are SNHLY and FYNNEI. Trimming removed 8 bases at V and 7 bases at J, with 11 bases between. The CDR3 is CASSTVREAFF. CDR3 sequence (DNA): TGTGCCAGCTCGACAGTACGTGAAGCTTTCTTT.

V gene TRBV7-3 combines with J gene TRBJ2-2; TRBD1 agrees at 9 bases. The CDR3 is made up of 16 amino acids. Trimming took 4 bases from V and 4 from J; bases not matched to a gene: 7. CDR1 and CDR2 from the germline V gene are SGHTA and FQGTGA. In nucleotides, the CDR3 is TGTGCCAGCAGCTACCCAGGACAGGGGCCCACCGGGGAGCTGTTTTTT. Amino acids: CASSYPGQGPTGELFF. The full variable domain, with the rest looked up from reference TRBV7-3 and TRBJ2-2, is GAGVSQTPSNKVTEKGKYVELRCDPISGHTALYWYRQSLGQGPEFLIYFQGTGAADDSGLPNDRFFAVRPEGSVSTLKIQRTERGDSAVYLCASSYPGQGPTGELFFGEGSRLTVL.

This clonotype was counted only a few times. J is TRBJ2-2 and V is TRBV23-1; TRBD1 matches 7 bases. TRBV23-1 is reported as an ORF; its role is uncertain. J was trimmed by 4 bases and V by 7 bases; bases with no gene match: 9. There are 15 residues in the CDR3. CDR3 bases: TGCGCCAGCACGCGACAGGGCATTTGCACCGGGGAGCTGTTTTTT. Translating it yields CASTRQGICTGELFF.

This clonotype was recorded at least ten times. J is TRBJ1-2 and V is TRBV6-5; no clear D. The germline V gene has CDR1 MNHEY and CDR2 SVGAGI. The CDR3 is 13 amino acids. V lost 9 bases and J 4 bases, leaving 15 bases between the germline ends. The CDR3 reads CASHLQLSYGYTF. The CDR3 nucleotides read TGTGCCAGTCACTTACAGTTGTCCTATGGCTACACCTTC.

This clonotype has a count of ten or more. The chain couples TRBV12-3 or TRBV12-4 to TRBJ2-6, with a possible D match to TRBD2 (7 bases). CDR3 length: 15 residues. Deletions cut 3 bases from V and 4 bases from J, with 10 bases between. CDR3 sequence reads: CASSFGGAGANVLTF. The CDR3 region has the DNA TGTGCCAGCAGTTTTGGGGGGGCCGGGGCCAACGTCCTGACTTTC.

This clonotype was seen repeatedly, ten times or more. An end of the junction differs from the germline gene, which may be a read error. V and J are TRBV20-1 and TRBJ1-5; D is ambiguous. This CDR3 is 13 amino acids long. CDR1 is DFQATT and CDR2 is SNEGSKA in the germline V gene (reference sequence). Here the CDR3 reads CGARSSSNQPQHF. The CDR3 nucleotides are TGCGGTGCGCGGTCCTCGAGCAATCAGCCCCAGCATTTT.

This clonotype has ten or more counts. The J gene is TRBJ2-7, the V gene TRBV5-1; 11 bases fit TRBD1. Germline assignment: CDR1 SGHRS and CDR2 YFSETQ. Trimming at V came to 3 bases and at J to 3 bases, leaving 2 bases not matched to a gene. The CDR3 consists of 14 residues. The CDR3 protein is CASSSGTGGYEQYF. The CDR3 nucleotides read TGCGCCAGCAGCTCGGGGACAGGGGGCTACGAGCAGTACTTC.

This clonotype was detected many times. The rearrangement joins TRBV7-9 to TRBJ2-7; D possibly corresponds to TRBD1 (8 bases). CDR1 SEHNR and CDR2 FQNEAQ come from the germline V gene (reference sequence). Trimming left V 5 bases short and J 3 bases short, with 14 bases between. The CDR3 loop spans 14 amino acids. The CDR3: CASSTGGGYYEQYF. In nucleotides, the CDR3 is TGTGCCAGCAGCACAGGGGGGGGCTACTACGAGCAGTACTTC.